The sequence of this TCR beta chain was determined in a study of spatial heterogeneity in lung cancer. Whole-study context: Raw-read counts averaged over ten per unique TCR and UMI combination. Findings of the study overall: Coverage of tumor T cells, by estimate, reached roughly 7% for alpha chains and 11% to 15% for beta chains. In tumors, expanded intratumoral alpha and beta TCR counts tracked mutation counts.

Noted time point: sample taken at primary tumor resection. The donors comprised some 72 untreated early-stage non-small cell lung cancer patients. Frozen PBMC, nontumor lung or tumor provided whole RNA, which was sequenced unsorted. The sample holds many counts of this clonotype. Its antigen remains unidentified. V was cut by 6 bases and J by 4 bases, with 15 bases left in between. Germline-derived CDR1 and CDR2 are MNHEY and SVGEGT. The CDR3 extends over 14 amino acids. TCRdb passed the 5' RACE reads through MiXCR, listing each CDR3 protein once. The sample holds 15,000 to 20,000 distinct CDR3 sequences, 6% to 7% seen once.

V is TRBV6-2 or TRBV6-3 and J is TRBJ2-5; D might be TRBD1 or TRBD2, each matching 5 bases. The sample in question was lung tumor tissue, obtained at surgery. This receptor was taken from a male donor with early-stage non-small cell lung cancer. The CDR3 protein is CASRRRDGRETQYF. Written as DNA, the CDR3 is TGTGCCAGCAGGCGAAGGGACGGAAGAGAGACCCAGTACTTC.